These T cell receptor beta chains were read from a single sample in a study of cytomegalovirus exposure and HLA in healthy donors. Assay: immunoSEQ multiplex PCR; the TCRdb copy retains only in-frame clones and omits some. The table has approximately 180,000 clones, over 75% seen once; the top ten hold roughly 0.2%. Sequenced: PBMCs. The receptors were sampled from a girl under three years old in good health and CMV-seronegative. Both conserved end residues are part of each CDR3. D genes are given only for firm matches. The size of a clone is reported for some rows only, either as once, few or many, or as a class for expanded clones.

>TRBV4-2|.|.|TRBJ2-1
CASSSELGNEQFF
TGTGCCAGCAGCTCAGAACTAGGCAATGAGCAGTTCTTC
>TRBV27|.|.|TRBJ2-7
CASSRSRGLTYEQYF
TGTGCCAGCAGTCGGTCGCGCGGTCTTACCTACGAGCAGTACTTC
>TRBV29-1|.|.|TRBJ1-4
CSVAGQATNEKLFF
TGCAGCGTTGCGGGACAAGCAACTAATGAAAAACTGTTTTTT
>TRBV5-1|.|.|TRBJ1-1
CASSLRGAKSPMTEAFF
TGCGCCAGCAGCTTACGGGGGGCCAAGTCCCCAATGACTGAAGCTTTCTTT
>TRBV6-1|.|.|TRBJ2-2
CASSEAGLGTTGELFF
TGTGCCAGCAGTGAAGCCGGCCTAGGAACAACCGGGGAGCTGTTTTTT
>TRBV7-3|.|.|TRBJ1-1
CASCSTVNTEAFF
TGTGCCAGCTGTAGTACAGTGAACACTGAAGCTTTCTTT
>TRBV7-9|.|.|TRBJ2-7
CASSSFQGQIYEQYF
TGTGCCAGCAGCTCTTTCCAGGGACAAATCTACGAGCAGTACTTC
>TRBV5-1|once|.|TRBJ2-7
CASSLTGLREQYF
TGCGCCAGCAGCTTGACAGGTTTACGCGAGCAGTACTTC
>TRBV6-5|few|TRBD2|TRBJ2-5
CASSFGGGGETQYF
TGTGCCAGCAGTTTCGGCGGGGGTGGGGAGACCCAGTACTTC
>TRBV7-9|.|TRBD2|TRBJ2-1
CASSAKIGLVDEQFF
TGTGCCAGCAGCGCAAAAATCGGACTAGTGGATGAGCAGTTCTTC
>TRBV19|.|.|TRBJ2-3
CASSIKGLVDTQYF
TGTGCCAGTAGTATTAAGGGACTGGTCGATACGCAGTATTTT
>TRBV27|once|TRBD1|TRBJ1-5
CASSLTGNGQPQHF
TGTGCCAGCAGTTTGACAGGGAACGGTCAGCCCCAGCATTTT
>TRBV12-5|.|TRBD2|TRBJ2-3
CASGIGTSGGETDTQYF
TGTGCTAGTGGTATAGGGACTAGCGGGGGTGAGACAGATACGCAGTATTTT
>TRBV11-2|.|.|TRBJ1-1
CASSPTWRVVGNTEAFF
TGTGCCAGCAGCCCTACTTGGAGGGTAGTGGGAAACACTGAAGCTTTCTTT
>TRBV7-2|once|TRBD2|TRBJ2-5
CASSPNSGGGETQYF
TGTGCCAGCAGCCCCAATAGCGGGGGGGGAGAGACCCAGTACTTC
>TRBV27|.|.|TRBJ1-2
CASSSLGEQGLTNYGYTF
TGTGCCAGCAGTTCCCTGGGGGAACAGGGCCTGACTAACTATGGCTACACCTTC
>TRBV9|.|TRBD1|TRBJ1-2
CASSPPDRVLAYGYTF
TGTGCCAGCAGCCCACCTGACAGGGTCCTTGCCTATGGCTACACCTTC
>TRBV7-6|.|.|TRBJ2-3
CASSLALESDTQYF
TGTGCCAGCAGCTTAGCCCTAGAATCAGATACGCAGTATTTT
>TRBV4-1|.|.|TRBJ2-7
CASSQVAEVGIYEQYF
TGCGCCAGCAGCCAAGTAGCGGAGGTAGGGATCTACGAGCAGTACTTC
>TRBV5-1|.|TRBD2|TRBJ2-1
CASSLGRGAFYNEQFF
TGCGCCAGCAGCTTGGGGCGGGGGGCTTTCTACAATGAGCAGTTCTTC
>TRBV12-5|once|TRBD1|TRBJ2-7
CASGLGMGQAYEQYF
TGTGCTAGTGGTTTGGGCATGGGACAGGCCTACGAGCAGTACTTC
>TRBV23-1|once|.|TRBJ1-2
CASPRESASGPLYGYTF
TGCGCCAGCCCCCGGGAATCCGCCTCCGGCCCCCTCTATGGCTACACCTTC
>TRBV7-9|.|.|TRBJ1-3
CASVPGASGNTIYF
TGTGCCAGCGTTCCAGGGGCCTCTGGAAACACCATATATTTT
>TRBV4-1|few|.|TRBJ1-5
CASSQDQFGEGNQPQHF
TGCGCCAGCAGCCAAGATCAGTTCGGGGAGGGCAATCAGCCCCAGCATTTT
>TRBV18|.|.|TRBJ2-6
CASSPPILGRGNSSGANVLTF
TGTGCCAGCTCACCACCGATCTTAGGCAGGGGCAATTCCTCTGGGGCCAACGTCCTGACTTTC
>TRBV4-2|.|TRBD2|TRBJ2-3
CASSQVGSSGGFTDTQYF
TGTGCCAGCAGCCAAGTGGGCAGTAGCGGGGGTTTCACAGATACGCAGTATTTT
>TRBV30|once|TRBD1|TRBJ2-7
CAWKLGTGAPYEQYF
TGTGCCTGGAAACTCGGGACAGGGGCCCCCTACGAGCAGTACTTC
>TRBV19|.|.|TRBJ1-5
CASSMTQGNQPQHF
TGTGCCAGTAGTATGACCCAGGGGAATCAGCCTCAGCATTTT
>TRBV5-6|.|TRBD1|TRBJ2-3
CASTVVMTGGDTQYF
TGTGCCAGCACGGTTGTGATGACAGGGGGAGATACGCAGTATTTT
>TRBV30|.|.|TRBJ2-7
CAWSVGGEQYF
TGTGCCTGGAGTGTAGGGGGCGAGCAGTACTTC
>TRBV11-3|once|TRBD1|TRBJ2-3
CASSSDRGTDTQYF
TGTGCCAGCAGCTCCGACAGGGGCACAGATACGCAGTATTTT
>TRBV7-2|.|.|TRBJ1-1
CASSPVNLVFLEAFF
TGTGCCAGCAGCCCGGTCAACCTGGTTTTCCTGGAAGCTTTCTTT
>TRBV29-1|.|TRBD1|TRBJ2-7
CSVGDRGIYEQYF
TGCAGCGTGGGGGACAGGGGCATTTACGAGCAGTACTTC
>TRBV10-3|.|TRBD1|TRBJ2-7
CAISGDSVKDRYTYEQYF
TGTGCCATCAGTGGGGACAGTGTAAAGGATCGGTATACCTACGAGCAGTACTTC
>TRBV6-5|.|.|TRBJ1-2
CASSSWQSYGYTF
TGTGCCAGCAGTTCTTGGCAGTCCTATGGCTACACCTTC
>TRBV5-1|.|TRBD1|TRBJ1-3
CASSLGGGAQNTIYF
TGCGCCAGCAGCTTGGGAGGGGGCGCTCAGAACACCATATATTTT
>TRBV6-1|.|TRBD1|TRBJ1-6
CAIRDRDSPLHF
TGTGCCATCCGGGACAGGGATTCACCCCTCCACTTT
>TRBV7-3|.|TRBD2|TRBJ2-3
CASSSPGLDGTDTQYF
TGTGCCAGCAGCTCCCCGGGACTAGATGGCACAGATACGCAGTATTTT
>TRBV6-9|.|.|TRBJ2-7
CASSYAYVHRGWEQYF
TGTGCCAGCAGTTATGCCTACGTTCATCGGGGGTGGGAGCAGTACTTC
>TRBV6-5|.|.|TRBJ1-1
CASSYSAGRGTEAFF
TGTGCCAGCAGTTACTCTGCAGGGAGGGGCACTGAAGCTTTCTTT
>TRBV19|.|.|TRBJ2-7
CASSIRQDSYEQYF
TGTGCCAGTAGTATAAGACAGGACTCCTACGAGCAGTACTTC
>TRBV29-1|.|TRBD2|TRBJ2-3
CSVVLAGGPTDTQYF
TGCAGCGTTGTACTAGCGGGGGGTCCCACAGATACGCAGTATTTT
>TRBV27|once|.|TRBJ2-7
CASSPLVSRGAEQYF
TGTGCCAGCAGTCCCCTAGTAAGCAGGGGGGCGGAGCAGTACTTC